This TCR beta chain was observed in a study of neurological immune-mediated disorders. Broader study findings: Levels of TCR clonal expansion peaked in HTLV-1-associated myelopathy and reached their lowest in multiple sclerosis, under those of healthy controls. None of the CDR3 amino acid sequences of expanded clones were shared across subjects, and this suggested private repertoires in all groups.

Healthy controls consisted of blood bank volunteers in Maryland, USA. This clonotype was recorded at least ten times. Antigen specificity is unknown. The cDNA came from 5'RACE with 10-nucleotide random UMIs. TCRdb fed the 5' RACE reads into MiXCR, producing one record per CDR3 protein. The sample has about 31,000 distinct CDR3 sequences; roughly 3.7% are singletons. The sequence came from a woman in her 40s in good health. The sequenced sample consisted of CD4+ T cells from blood.

CDR3 loop: CASSARRDRKSNTEAFF. For the CDR3, the DNA is TGCGCCAGCAGCGCCCGCCGGGACAGAAAATCTAACACTGAAGCTTTCTTT. V is TRBV5-1 and J is TRBJ1-1, with TRBD1 matching 7 bases. This CDR3 is built from 17 residues. Germline V gives CDR1 SGHRS, CDR2 YFSETQ. V shed 4 bases and J 2 bases; nucleotides not matched to a gene: 14.